This entry features one T cell receptor (beta chain) sequence. Antigen specificity is unknown. The sample comes from a study of immune cell composition in non-small cell lung cancer. Repertoires were generated with immunoSEQ multiplex PCR, while TCRdb's copy carries only in-frame clones and drops some. The sample contains more than 3,000 clones, 75% of which appear only once. Germline V gene data show CDR1 as LGHNA and CDR2 as YSLEER. Trimming took 0 bases from V and 7 from J; bases not matched to a gene: 3. This CDR3 spans 15 amino acids. Genomic DNA came from frozen unsorted single-cell suspensions. Study outcomes and limitations: About 80% of squamous and 30% to 35% of adenocarcinoma cases had tumour-associated clones >0.5%.

Sequenced: lung tumor tissue. The clonotype comes from a human donor with non-small cell lung cancer. The chain is built from TRBV4-3 and TRBJ1-4; 9 bases agree with TRBD1. CDR3 loop: CASSQETGGSEKLFF. The CDR3, as DNA: TGCGCCAGCAGCCAAGAGACAGGGGGAAGTGAAAAACTGTTTTTT.